This is a list of T cell receptor beta chains from one sample in a study of identical twins. TCRdb re-called the 5' RACE reads through MiXCR, storing one row per CDR3 protein. The sample lists hundreds of thousands of distinct CDR3 sequences; about 12% were seen once. These data also formed part of another study, on yellow fever vaccine responses in identical twins.

The sequenced material came from PBMCs. The receptors originated from a woman aged 18 to 35 in good health. CDR3s include the opening cysteine and the closing phenylalanine or tryptophan. Each record gives: J gene, D gene, CDR3 length, V gene, clone size, CDR3 DNA, CDR3 protein. The D gene is left open where the match is weak. Size is omitted from some rows. Given values are once, few, many or a class for expanded clones.

TRBJ2-2 TRBD1 17 TRBV25-1 once TGTGCCAGCAGTGAACACCTCCGGGACAGGGAGACCGGGGAGCTGTTTTTT CASSEHLRDRETGELFF
TRBJ1-1 . 15 TRBV14 . TGTGCCAGCAGCCATTTGGGGGGGGGTGCGAGTGGCGCTTTCTTT CASSHLGGGASGAFF
TRBJ1-6 . 14 TRBV10-2 . TGCGCCAGCAGCCGGGGGGGCGCGCAGTCACCCCTCCACTTT CASSRGGAQSPLHF
TRBJ2-3 . 14 TRBV29-1 . TGCAGCGTTGTGGGCAGGGTGAATACAGATACGCAGTATTTT CSVVGRVNTDTQYF
TRBJ2-4 . 13 TRBV29-1 few TGCAGCGTCTCTTTTCCAGCCAAAAACATTCAGTACTTC CSVSFPAKNIQYF
TRBJ2-1 . 14 TRBV20-1 many TGCAGTGCTGCTTCCTTGGGGGGATACAATGAGCAGTTCTTC CSAASLGGYNEQFF
TRBJ2-4 TRBD2 14 TRBV12-3/TRBV12-4 . TGTGCCAGCAGTCTTAGCGGGTACAAAAACATTCAGTACTTC CASSLSGYKNIQYF
TRBJ2-3 TRBD1 14 TRBV27 few TGTGCCAGCAGTCTGGGACAGGGGACAGGTACGCAGTATTTT CASSLGQGTGTQYF
TRBJ2-1 TRBD2 15 TRBV27 few TGTGCCAGCAGTTGGGAGCGGGGTACCTACAATGAGCAGTTCTTC CASSWERGTYNEQFF
TRBJ1-1 . 12 TRBV29-1 . TGCAGCGTAACCGTGTCCGGCACTGAAGCTTTCTTT CSVTVSGTEAFF
TRBJ2-2 TRBD1 16 TRBV6-5 . TGTGCCAGCAGTTACTCACGGACAGGGAGAAACGGGGAGCTGTTTTTT CASSYSRTGRNGELFF
TRBJ2-2 TRBD2 16 TRBV24-1 few TGTGCCACCAGTGACGTTAGCGGGAGGGCCTTTGTGGAGCTGTTTTTT CATSDVSGRAFVELFF
TRBJ2-7 TRBD1 14 TRBV15 many TGTGCCACCAGCACCAGACAGGGTCTATACGAGCAGTACTTC CATSTRQGLYEQYF
TRBJ2-3 . 14 TRBV24-1 . TGTGCCACCAGTAACCCCGGGCCGGGAGATACGCAGTATTTT CATSNPGPGDTQYF
TRBJ1-4 TRBD1 16 TRBV10-3 . TGTGCCATCAGTGAACCTGGGACAGCTACTAATGAAAAACTGTTTTTT CAISEPGTATNEKLFF
TRBJ2-1 TRBD2 16 TRBV7-9 . TGTGCCAGCAGCTCGGTCCGACTAGCGGCATACAATGAGCAGTTCTTC CASSSVRLAAYNEQFF